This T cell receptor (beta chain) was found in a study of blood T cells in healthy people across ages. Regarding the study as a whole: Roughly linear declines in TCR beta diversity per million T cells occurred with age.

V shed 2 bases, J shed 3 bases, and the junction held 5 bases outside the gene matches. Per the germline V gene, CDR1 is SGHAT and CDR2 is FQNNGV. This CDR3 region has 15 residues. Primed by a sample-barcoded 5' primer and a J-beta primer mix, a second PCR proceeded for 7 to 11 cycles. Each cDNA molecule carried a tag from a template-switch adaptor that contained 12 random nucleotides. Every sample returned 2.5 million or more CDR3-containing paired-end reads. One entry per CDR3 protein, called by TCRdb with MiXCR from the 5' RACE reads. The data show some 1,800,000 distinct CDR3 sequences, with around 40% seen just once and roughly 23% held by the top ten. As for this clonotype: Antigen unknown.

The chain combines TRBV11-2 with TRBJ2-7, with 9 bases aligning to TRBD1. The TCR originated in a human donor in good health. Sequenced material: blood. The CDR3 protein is CASSLQGTGNYEQYF. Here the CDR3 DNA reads TGTGCCAGCAGCTTACAAGGGACAGGGAACTACGAGCAGTACTTC.